Each of the 27 T cell receptor beta chains below was sequenced from the same sample in a study of response to subunit inactivated influenza vaccine. TCRdb fed the RT-PCR reads into MiXCR, producing one record per CDR3 protein. The sample lists over 750,000 distinct CDR3 sequences; 21% were seen once. The sequencing used PBMCs from blood, collected more than 4 days after vaccination. The receptors shown here come from a man aged 45-65 years who received an inactivated influenza vaccine.

The sample holds a few counts of this clonotype. The chain joins TRBV5-6 to TRBJ2-5; maybe TRBD1 (6 bases). The CDR3 extends over 14 amino acids. Germline loops: CDR1 SGHDT, CDR2 YYEEEE. V lost 2 bases and J 5 bases, leaving 13 bases between the germline ends. The CDR3 bases are TGTGCCAGCAGCTTAAAATCAGGGGTCGAGACCCAGTACTTC. This translates into CASSLKSGVETQYF.

The chain carries TRBV6-5 and TRBJ2-1, with 11 bases fitting TRBD2. CDR3 length: 16 residues. The V gene end was trimmed by 5 bases and the J gene end by 6 bases; junction bases not matched to a gene: 9. CDR1 MNHEY and CDR2 SVGAGI come from the germline V gene. The CDR3 nucleotides are TGTGCCAGCAGTCACTTAGCGGGAGGGTTTGGCAATGAGCAGTTCTTC. Translated: CASSHLAGGFGNEQFF.

The rearrangement uses TRBV5-5 and TRBJ2-3, with D perhaps TRBD2 (6 bases). Deletions cut 5 bases from V and 3 bases from J, with 13 bases between. Germline V gene sequence: CDR1 SGHKS, CDR2 YYEKEE (reference sequence). The CDR3 sequence is 14 residues long. The DNA for the CDR3 is TGTGCCAGCAGTCGGGACTCCGTTACAGATACGCAGTATTTT. This gives the protein CASSRDSVTDTQYF. The full variable domain, completed using reference TRBV5-5 and TRBJ2-3, is DAGVTQSPTHLIKTRGQQVTLRCSPISGHKSVSWYQQVLGQGPQFIFQYYEKEERGRGNFPDRFSARQFPNYSSELNVNALLLGDSALYLCASSRDSVTDTQYFGPGTRLTVL.

The rearrangement uses TRBV6-2 or TRBV6-3 and TRBJ2-7; D is unclear. The ends were cut back, 6 bases at V and 0 bases at J, with 15 bases in the middle. Germline CDR1 MNHEY, CDR2 SVGEGT. This CDR3 region has 15 residues. Here the CDR3 DNA reads TGTGCCAGCAGCACCGACCTACACAGCTCCTACGAGCAGTACTTC. Translated: CASSTDLHSSYEQYF.

This chain links TRBV7-6 with TRBJ2-3; D is perhaps TRBD2 (7 bases). Germline CDR1 is SGHVS and CDR2 is FNYEAQ. The CDR3 runs to 15 residues. V lost 5 bases and J 4 bases, leaving 16 bases between the germline ends. DNA of the CDR3: TGTGCCAGCAGCCCCAACGGCGGGGGCGCAGATACGCAGTATTTT. Translating gives CASSPNGGGADTQYF.

This clonotype was counted only a few times. The genes are TRBV10-3 and TRBJ1-6; D is perhaps TRBD1 (5 bases). Trimming cost V 7 bases and J 0 bases, with 7 bases left between them. Looked up from germline, CDR1 is ENHRY and CDR2 is SYGVKD. The CDR3 is 14 residues long. The CDR3 region has the DNA TGTGCCATCAACGACAGCTCCTATAATTCACCCCTCCACTTT. It specifies CAINDSSYNSPLHF.

This clonotype was found a few times. The V gene is TRBV29-1, the J gene TRBJ1-3; 7 bases map to TRBD1. CDR3 length: 13 amino acids. Germline values: CDR1 SQVTM, CDR2 ANQGSEA. Unmatched junction bases numbered 8, after V lost 6 bases and J lost 6 bases. The CDR3 DNA reads as TGCAGCGTCGGAGACAGGGACCCAAACACCATATATTTT. This codes for CSVGDRDPNTIYF.

This clonotype was counted between two and nine times. This chain links TRBV4-3 with TRBJ2-2, with a possible D match to TRBD2 (5 bases). CDR1 is LGHNA and CDR2 is YSLEER in the germline V gene. The germline V and J ends were trimmed by 3 bases and 1 base, with 15 bases remaining between them. This CDR3 contains 17 residues. The CDR3 loop reads CASSQLRGPLNTGELFF. The CDR3 DNA reads as TGCGCCAGCAGCCAGCTTCGGGGTCCGTTGAACACCGGGGAGCTGTTTTTT.

This rearrangement joins TRBV10-3 to TRBJ2-7, with no clear D. This CDR3 has 17 amino acids. V lost 0 bases to trimming and J lost 1 base, with 16 bases between them. Germline V gene sequence: CDR1 ENHRY, CDR2 SYGVKD. As DNA, the CDR3 is TGTGCCATCAGTGAGTCCTGGGTTACAAGTGTGTCCTACGAGCAGTACTTC. It is translated as CAISESWVTSVSYEQYF.

This clonotype has ten or more counts. The V and J genes are TRBV7-2 and TRBJ1-2, with a tentative D call TRBD1 (6 bases). Trimming took off 6 bases at V and 3 bases at J, with 14 bases between the two ends. Per the germline V gene, CDR1 is SGHTA and CDR2 is FQGNSA. CDR3 length: 14 amino acids. The CDR3 DNA reads TGTGCCAGCAGACCTCGGGACACCTACTATGGCTACACCTTC. This codes for CASRPRDTYYGYTF.

This clonotype was observed a handful of times. This chain uses TRBV10-3 with TRBJ2-6; D call uncertain. The ends were cut back, 0 bases at V and 7 bases at J, with 13 bases in the middle. The CDR3 extends over 16 amino acids. Germline V gene lookup returns CDR1 ENHRY and CDR2 SYGVKD. CDR3 sequence: CAISESEAGGANVLTF. DNA for the CDR3: TGTGCCATCAGTGAGTCAGAGGCAGGCGGTGCCAACGTCCTGACTTTC.

There are a few counts of this clonotype. CDR3 loop: CASSAQTSAFGRNTGELFF. Here the CDR3 DNA reads TGTGCCAGCAGCGCCCAGACTAGCGCCTTTGGGAGGAACACCGGGGAGCTGTTTTTT. The chain is built from TRBV7-3 and TRBJ2-2; TRBD2 aligns across 8 bases. This CDR3 is 19 amino acids long. V lost 5 bases, J lost 1 base, and 15 bases stayed unmatched. Germline CDR1 and CDR2: SGHTA and FQGTGA.

V and J are TRBV14 and TRBJ2-5, with D perhaps matching TRBD2 (5 bases). There are 17 residues in the CDR3. Trimming shortened V by 4 bases and J by 0 bases, and 18 bases separated the two germline ends. Germline V gene lookup returns CDR1 SGHDN and CDR2 FVKESK. CDR3 coding DNA: TGTGCCAGCAGCCCTCAAGCGGACCGAGCTTACCAAGAGACCCAGTACTTC. Protein product: CASSPQADRAYQETQYF.

The chain combines TRBV28 with TRBJ2-5; TRBD1 matches 8 bases. J was trimmed by 7 bases and V by 7 bases; bases with no gene match: 17. The CDR3 has 16 residues. Germline assignment: CDR1 MDHEN and CDR2 SYDVKM. CDR3 in amino acids: CASMPGGPGMGVTQYF. The DNA of the CDR3 is TGTGCCAGCATGCCAGGGGGCCCCGGGATGGGGGTGACCCAGTACTTC. Filled out from reference TRBV28 and TRBJ2-5, the complete variable domain reads DVKVTQSSRYLVKRTGEKVFLECVQDMDHENMFWYRQDPGLGLRLIYFSYDVKMKEKGDIPEGYSVSREKKERFSLILESASTNQTSMYLCASMPGGPGMGVTQYFGPGTRLLVL.

This clonotype has just a few counts. The gene calls are TRBV29-1 and TRBJ2-1; 9 nucleotides agree with TRBD1. Looked up from germline, CDR1 is SQVTM and CDR2 is ANQGSEA. The length of the CDR3 is 12 residues. Trimming took 7 bases from V and 6 from J; bases not matched to a gene: 4. The CDR3 region has the DNA TGCAGCGCCGCGGGACAGGGCAATGAGCAGTTCTTC. This translates into CSAAGQGNEQFF.

The chain links TRBV28 to TRBJ2-7; the match to TRBD1 covers 10 bases. CDR3 length equals 15 residues. Germline trimming cut 7 bases from V and 0 bases from J; bases unmatched to any gene: 6. Germline V gene data show CDR1 as MDHEN and CDR2 as SYDVKM. The DNA of the CDR3 is TGTGCCAGCAACCCCGGGACAGGGGTCTCCTACGAGCAGTACTTC. Residues: CASNPGTGVSYEQYF.

A few counts support this clonotype. The chain has TRBV20-1 and TRBJ2-7; TRBD1 is a possible D gene (6 bases). V gave up 0 bases and J gave up 6 bases, with 12 bases separating them. This CDR3 is 13 amino acids long. Germline CDR1 is DFQATT and CDR2 is SNEGSKA (reference sequence). Here the CDR3 reads CSARDYRVSEQYF. DNA of the CDR3: TGCAGTGCTAGAGATTACAGGGTTAGCGAGCAGTACTTC.

In its sample, this clonotype was seen a few times. The genes are TRBV5-5 and TRBJ1-1, with 8 positions matching TRBD1. V shed 0 bases and J 4 bases; nucleotides not matched to a gene: 5. The CDR3 runs 15 residues. Germline values: CDR1 SGHKS, CDR2 YYEKEE (reference sequence). The CDR3 region is CASSLGQGHGTEAFF. CDR3 DNA sequence: TGTGCCAGCAGCTTGGGACAGGGGCACGGCACTGAAGCTTTCTTT.

This clonotype has more than one count but fewer than ten. The chain carries TRBV20-1 and TRBJ2-2, with D uncertain. V was cut by 3 bases and J by 2 bases, with 7 bases left in between. The CDR3 is 13 amino acids. Germline lookup yields CDR1 DFQATT and CDR2 SNEGSKA (reference sequence). CDR3 DNA: TGCAGTGCTAGGCCGGACAACACCGGGGAGCTGTTTTTT. This sequence encodes CSARPDNTGELFF.

This chain connects TRBV18 to TRBJ2-7; 10 positions match TRBD2. V lost 5 bases to trimming and J lost 2 bases; unmatched junction nucleotides: 3. This CDR3 contains 14 residues. Looked up from germline, CDR1 is KGHSH and CDR2 is LQKENI. CDR3 in DNA: TGTGCCAGCTCAGATACTAGCGGGGCCTACGAGCAGTACTTC. Amino acid sequence: CASSDTSGAYEQYF.

This clonotype appeared a few times. The CDR3, as DNA: TGCGCCAGCAGCCTCAGACGGGCTAGCCAGAGTACCGGGGAGCTGTTTTTT. Protein product: CASSLRRASQSTGELFF. V usage is TRBV4-3 and J usage is TRBJ2-2; D possibly corresponds to TRBD2 (5 bases). The CDR3 has 17 amino acids. The germline CDR1 and CDR2 sequences are LGHNA and YSLEER. Trimming shortened V by 4 bases and J by 5 bases, and 20 bases separated the two germline ends.

This clonotype was seen only a few times. The genes are TRBV12-3 or TRBV12-4 and TRBJ2-2; D uncertain. Trimming took off 2 bases at V and 4 bases at J, with 17 bases between the two ends. The length of the CDR3 is 17 residues. As DNA, the CDR3 is TGTGCCAGCAGTTTAAAGGCTGGACCGAGTATCACCGGGGAGCTGTTTTTT. Translated: CASSLKAGPSITGELFF.

This clonotype was recorded at least ten times. The chain links TRBV4-2 to TRBJ2-2; unclear D gene. Germline CDR1 LGHNA, CDR2 YNFKEQ. The CDR3 length is 11 residues. V was clipped by 0 bases and J by 11 bases, with 4 bases between them. CDR3 in amino acids: CASSQERELFF. CDR3 nucleotide sequence: TGTGCCAGCAGCCAAGAGCGAGAGCTGTTTTTT.

The chain recombines TRBV4-3 with TRBJ2-7; 7 nucleotides align to TRBD1. The CDR3 is 16 amino acids. Germline V CDR1 and CDR2: LGHNA, YSLEER. The V and J ends lost 3 bases and 0 bases, in that order; junction bases with no gene match: 8. CDR3 DNA sequence: TGCGCCAGCAGCCAGGCCTTCGACAGGGCCTCCTACGAGCAGTACTTC. As protein: CASSQAFDRASYEQYF.

The chain combines TRBV27 with TRBJ1-2, with no clear D. CDR1 is MNHEY and CDR2 is SMNVEV in the germline V gene (reference sequence). V dropped 3 bases and J dropped 3 bases, with 8 bases sitting between them. The CDR3 spans 13 residues. CDR3 in amino acids: CASSFLDDYGYTF. CDR3 sequence (DNA): TGTGCCAGCAGTTTCCTAGATGACTATGGCTACACCTTC.

The chain links TRBV7-2 to TRBJ2-5; D is possibly TRBD2 (6 bases). Deletions cut 4 bases from V and 4 bases from J, with 22 bases between. Germline CDR1 is SGHTA and CDR2 is FQGNSA. CDR3 size: 17 residues. The CDR3 reads CASSSWRDPRTGETQYF. CDR3 coding DNA: TGTGCCAGCAGCTCATGGCGGGACCCCCGAACAGGAGAGACCCAGTACTTC.

The chain is built from TRBV6-1 and TRBJ1-4; 8 positions agree with TRBD1. Unmatched junction bases numbered 9, after V lost 6 bases and J lost 3 bases. Germline CDR1 MNHNS, CDR2 SASEGT. The CDR3 spans 16 residues. The CDR3 nucleotides read TGTGCCAGCAGGCCCGGACAGGGCGTATCTAATGAAAAACTGTTTTTT. This gives the protein CASRPGQGVSNEKLFF.